These 10 T cell receptor beta chains share one sample of origin, sequenced in a study of glioma-infiltrating T cells after dendritic cell vaccination (dated by TCRdb to 2016 to 2017). This sample's time point label indicates: after dendritic cell vaccination, including at tumor progression/relapse. Library generation was performed with the immunoSEQ multiplex PCR assay. The table was pulled from immuneACCESS by TCRdb, which kept in-frame rearrangements only. Such tables lose some clones; where checked, under half of the loss comes from unresolved V genes, and the rest has no known cause. The sample data list tens of thousands of clones, and roughly 80% of these were observed just once. The top ten clones comprise 15% to 19% of the sample. Sequenced here: blood, sampled after dendritic cell vaccination. The source is a human donor with glioblastoma.

This sequence joins TRBV6-1 and TRBJ1-1, with a weak D call TRBD1 (6 bases). Germline CDR1 is MNHNS and CDR2 is SASEGT. The CDR3 consists of 18 residues. The germline V and J ends were trimmed by 3 bases and 5 bases, with 25 bases remaining between them. The CDR3 sequence: CASSDWPRGPALGTEAFF. The CDR3 coding sequence is TGTGCCAGCAGTGACTGGCCCAGGGGACCCGCTTTGGGGACTGAAGCTTTCTTT.

This rearrangement joins TRBV5-1 to TRBJ2-5; D gene unclear. The J call may be faulty, since TRBJ2-7 better matches the DNA end. Germline V gives CDR1 SGHRS, CDR2 YFSETQ. This CDR3 region has 15 residues. The CDR3 DNA follows: TGCGCCAGCAGCTTGGCCGGAATGGAACACTACGAGCAGTACTTC. It yields the protein CASSLAGMEHYEQYF.

This clone was observed a single time. The rearrangement joins TRBV7-9 to TRBJ1-4; TRBD1 is a possible D gene (6 bases). This CDR3 is 18 amino acids long. Trimming took off 1 base at V and 8 bases at J, with 23 bases between the two ends. From germline, CDR1 is SEHNR and CDR2 FQNEAQ (reference sequence). CDR3 in amino acids: CASSLGSGGRHVREKLFF. The CDR3, as DNA: TGTGCCAGCAGCTTAGGGAGTGGGGGCCGACACGTTCGGGAAAAACTGTTTTTT. The full variable domain, in which reference TRBV7-9 and TRBJ1-4 provide the parts outside the CDR3, is DTGVSQNPRHKITKRGQNVTFRCDPISEHNRLYWYRQTLGQGPEFLTYFQNEAQLEKSRLLSDRFSAERPKGSFSTLEIQRTEQGDSAMYLCASSLGSGGRHVREKLFFGSGTQLSVL.

The J gene is TRBJ2-3, the V gene TRBV18, with TRBD2 matching over 11 bases. Germline V lookup: CDR1 KGHSH, CDR2 LQKENI. Trimming took 6 bases from V and 4 from J; bases not matched to a gene: 6. This CDR3 is 15 amino acids long. CDR3 coding DNA: TGTGCCAGCTCCCATAGCGGGGGGGGCCCAGATACGCAGTATTTT. It translates to CASSHSGGGPDTQYF.

The J gene is TRBJ1-1, the V gene TRBV4-1; weak D call: TRBD1 (6 bases). The V end lost 2 bases, the J end lost 5 bases, and 15 bases lay between the germline ends. The CDR3 totals 15 residues. CDR1 is MGHRA and CDR2 is YSYEKL in the germline V gene. CDR3 DNA sequence: TGCGCCAGCAGCCAACAGGGAGGGGGACGTACTGAAGCTTTCTTT. Protein: CASSQQGGGRTEAFF.

The chain uses TRBV7-8 and TRBJ1-4, with 8 nucleotides matching TRBD1. The germline V gene encodes CDR1 SGHVS and CDR2 FQNEAQ. The CDR3 consists of 13 residues. V dropped 5 bases and J dropped 9; count of bases not matched to a gene: 5. The CDR3 loop reads CASSNLRGQKLFF. DNA for the CDR3: TGTGCCAGCAGCAACCTCAGGGGGCAAAAACTGTTTTTT.

This clone was seen once. This chain links TRBV25-1 with TRBJ2-5; 10 nucleotides agree with TRBD2. Trimming removed 2 bases from V and 5 bases from J; junction bases left unmatched: 11. The CDR3 runs to 17 residues. Germline V gene lookup returns CDR1 MGHDK and CDR2 SYGVNS. CDR3 loop: CASSEGLAGAPGETQYF. CDR3 nucleotide sequence: TGTGCCAGCAGTGAAGGGCTAGCGGGGGCCCCCGGGGAGACCCAGTACTTC.

The J gene is TRBJ1-2, the V gene TRBV7-2; D is ambiguous. Germline-derived CDR1 and CDR2 are SGHTA and FQGNSA. This CDR3 contains 12 residues. V was pared by 3 bases and J by 7 bases, with 9 bases between. CDR3 sequence reads: CASSLWSVGYTF. The CDR3 DNA reads as TGTGCCAGCAGCTTGTGGTCGGTTGGCTACACCTTC.

The J gene is TRBJ1-5, the V gene TRBV11-1, with D uncertain. The CDR3 sequence is 13 residues long. The germline V gene has CDR1 SGHAT and CDR2 FQDESV (reference sequence). V was clipped by 1 base and J by 3 bases, with 4 bases between them. The CDR3 spells CASSLGLNQPQHF. Here the CDR3 DNA reads TGTGCCAGCAGCTTAGGGCTCAATCAGCCCCAGCATTTT.

V and J are TRBV15 and TRBJ1-6; D gene unclear. Per the germline V gene, CDR1 is LNHNV and CDR2 is YYDKDF (reference sequence). Trimming pared 4 bases from V and 6 bases from J, leaving 4 bases between. The CDR3 is made up of 12 amino acids. CDR3 sequence (DNA): TGTGCCACCAGCACTGTTAATTCACCCCTCCACTTT. Its translation is CATSTVNSPLHF.